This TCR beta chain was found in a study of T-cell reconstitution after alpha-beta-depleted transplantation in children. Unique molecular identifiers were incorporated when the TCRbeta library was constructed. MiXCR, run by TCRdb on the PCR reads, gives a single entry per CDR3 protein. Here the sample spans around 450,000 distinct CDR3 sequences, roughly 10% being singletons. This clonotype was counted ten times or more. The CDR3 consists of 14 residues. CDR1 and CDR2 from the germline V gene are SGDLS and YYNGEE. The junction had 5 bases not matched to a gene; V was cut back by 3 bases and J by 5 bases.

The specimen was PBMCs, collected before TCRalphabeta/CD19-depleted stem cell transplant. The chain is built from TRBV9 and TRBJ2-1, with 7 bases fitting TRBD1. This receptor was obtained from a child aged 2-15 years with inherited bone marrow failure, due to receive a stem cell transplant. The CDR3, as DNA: TGTGCCAGCAGCGAGACAGGGTTGGACAATGAGCAGTTCTTC. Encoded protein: CASSETGLDNEQFF.